This TCR beta chain was recovered during a study of shared clonotypes between healthy human individuals. A deep-level run was used for the assay. TCRdb's copy holds only in-frame clones and misses some; the assay was immunoSEQ multiplex PCR. The table lists about 530,000 clones, 60% to 80% of them singletons. The donor population consisted of healthy HIV-negative adults with no recent acute infections or vaccinations. The V end lost 2 bases, the J end lost 4 bases, and 14 bases lay between the germline ends. The CDR3 covers 15 residues. Germline V lookup: CDR1 SGHTA, CDR2 FQGTGA. The specimen sequenced was PBMCs. The gene calls are TRBV7-3 and TRBJ2-5; a possible D gene is TRBD2 (6 bases). This sequence originates from a woman between 40 and 50 years old in good health. Some clones in this sample may be carry-over from other donors' samples. The CDR3 protein is CASSLVSGPSETQYF. The CDR3 DNA follows: TGTGCCAGCAGCTTAGTTAGCGGACCATCAGAGACCCAGTACTTC.